This T cell receptor beta chain was sequenced for a study of cytomegalovirus exposure and HLA in healthy donors. Study conclusions and caveats: Association of a missense DCLRE1C variant with TCR beta V- and J-gene trimming was reported in a later analysis. Earlier analysis looked at TCR beta V segments, and most were productive about 90% or about 30% of the time.

Details on this clone: Its specificity is not known.

The primer mix had 60 Vbeta and 13 Jbeta primers. In the authors' methods: A later analysis tallied approximately 78 million unique TCR beta chains, about 9.9 million of them shared. Clones were sequenced by immunoSEQ multiplex PCR, and TCRdb holds only the in-frame ones, with some missing. The DNA gave D and trimming, while V, J and clone size come from that table. The sample yields about 72,000 clones, approximately 75% seen once. V shed 4 bases, J shed 4 bases, and the junction held 7 bases outside the gene matches. Germline values: CDR1 SGHNT, CDR2 YYREEE (reference sequence). This CDR3 is built from 15 residues.

The clonotype originates from a human donor in good health. The chain carries TRBV5-4 and TRBJ2-1, with 8 bases aligning to TRBD1. The sample taken for sequencing was PBMCs. CDR3 DNA: TGTGCCAGCAGCCCTGACAGGGGTCTGTACAATGAGCAGTTCTTC. Residues: CASSPDRGLYNEQFF.